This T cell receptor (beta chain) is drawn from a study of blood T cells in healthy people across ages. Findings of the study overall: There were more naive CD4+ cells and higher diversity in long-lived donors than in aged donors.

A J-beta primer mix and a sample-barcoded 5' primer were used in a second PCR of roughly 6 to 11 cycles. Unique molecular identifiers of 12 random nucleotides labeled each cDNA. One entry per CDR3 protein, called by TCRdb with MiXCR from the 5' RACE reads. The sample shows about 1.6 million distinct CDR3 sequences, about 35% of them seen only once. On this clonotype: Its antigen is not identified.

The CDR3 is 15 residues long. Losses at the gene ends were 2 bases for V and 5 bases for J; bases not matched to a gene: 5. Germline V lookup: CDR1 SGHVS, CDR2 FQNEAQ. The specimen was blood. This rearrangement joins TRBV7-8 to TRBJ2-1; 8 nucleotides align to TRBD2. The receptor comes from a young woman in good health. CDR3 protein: CASSLRRGANNEQFF. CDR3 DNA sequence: TGTGCCAGCAGCTTACGGCGGGGGGCGAACAATGAGCAGTTCTTC.